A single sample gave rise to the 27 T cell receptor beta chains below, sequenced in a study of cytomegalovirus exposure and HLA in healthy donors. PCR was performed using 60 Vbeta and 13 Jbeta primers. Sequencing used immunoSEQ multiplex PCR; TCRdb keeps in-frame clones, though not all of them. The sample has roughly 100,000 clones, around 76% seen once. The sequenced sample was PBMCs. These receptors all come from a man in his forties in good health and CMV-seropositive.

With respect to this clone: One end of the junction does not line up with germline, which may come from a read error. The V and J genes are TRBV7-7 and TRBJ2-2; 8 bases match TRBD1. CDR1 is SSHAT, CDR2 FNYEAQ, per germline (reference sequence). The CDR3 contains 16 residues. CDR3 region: CASSLATGVNTGELFF. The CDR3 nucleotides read TGTGCTAGCAGCCTCGCGACAGGGGTGAACACCGGGGAGCTGTTTTTT.

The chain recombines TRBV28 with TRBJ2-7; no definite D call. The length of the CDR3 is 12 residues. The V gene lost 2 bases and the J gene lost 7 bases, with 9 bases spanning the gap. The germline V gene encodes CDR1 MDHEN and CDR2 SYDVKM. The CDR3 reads CASSLGGAEQYF. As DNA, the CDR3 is TGTGCCAGCAGTTTAGGCGGTGCGGAGCAGTACTTC.

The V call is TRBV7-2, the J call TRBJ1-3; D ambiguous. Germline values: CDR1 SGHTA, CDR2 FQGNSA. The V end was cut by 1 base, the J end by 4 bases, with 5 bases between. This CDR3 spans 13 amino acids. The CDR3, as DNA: TGTGCCAGCAGCTTAGGAGGGGGAAACACCATATATTTT. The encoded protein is CASSLGGGNTIYF.

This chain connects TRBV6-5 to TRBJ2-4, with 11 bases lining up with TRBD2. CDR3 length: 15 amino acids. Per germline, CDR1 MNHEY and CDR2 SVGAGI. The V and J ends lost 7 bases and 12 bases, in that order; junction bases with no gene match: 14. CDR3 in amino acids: CASTPGLAVKNGQYF. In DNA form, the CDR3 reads TGTGCCAGCACCCCGGGACTAGCGGTAAAAAATGGTCAGTACTTC.

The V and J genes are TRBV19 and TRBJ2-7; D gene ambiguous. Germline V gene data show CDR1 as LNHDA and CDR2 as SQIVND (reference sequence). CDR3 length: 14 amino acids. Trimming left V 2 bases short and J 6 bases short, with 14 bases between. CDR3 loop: CASSISVLVGEQYF. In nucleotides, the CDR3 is TGTGCCAGTAGTATAAGCGTCTTGGTGGGCGAGCAGTACTTC.

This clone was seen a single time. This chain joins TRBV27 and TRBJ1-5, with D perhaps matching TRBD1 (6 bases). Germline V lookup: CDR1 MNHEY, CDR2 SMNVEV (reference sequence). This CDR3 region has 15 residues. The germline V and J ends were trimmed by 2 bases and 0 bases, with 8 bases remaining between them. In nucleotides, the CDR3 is TGTGCCAGCAGTTTAGGGGGCTATAGCAATCAGCCCCAGCATTTT. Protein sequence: CASSLGGYSNQPQHF.

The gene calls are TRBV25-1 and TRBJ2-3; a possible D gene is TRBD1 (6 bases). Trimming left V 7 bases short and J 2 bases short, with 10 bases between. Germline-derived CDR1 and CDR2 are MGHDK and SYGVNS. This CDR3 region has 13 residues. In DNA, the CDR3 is TGTGCCAGCATCAGGGGCAACACAGATACGCAGTATTTT. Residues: CASIRGNTDTQYF.

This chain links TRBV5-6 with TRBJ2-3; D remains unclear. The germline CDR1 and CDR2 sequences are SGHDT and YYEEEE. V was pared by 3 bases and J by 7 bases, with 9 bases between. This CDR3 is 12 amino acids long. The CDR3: CASSSRLYTQYF. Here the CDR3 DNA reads TGTGCCAGCAGCTCCCGGTTGTATACGCAGTATTTT.

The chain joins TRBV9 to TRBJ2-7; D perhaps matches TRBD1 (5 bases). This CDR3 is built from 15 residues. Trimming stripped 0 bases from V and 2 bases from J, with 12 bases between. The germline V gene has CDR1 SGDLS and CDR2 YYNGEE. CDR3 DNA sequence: TGTGCCAGCAGCGTAGGTACAGGCCTCACCTACGAGCAGTACTTC. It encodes CASSVGTGLTYEQYF.

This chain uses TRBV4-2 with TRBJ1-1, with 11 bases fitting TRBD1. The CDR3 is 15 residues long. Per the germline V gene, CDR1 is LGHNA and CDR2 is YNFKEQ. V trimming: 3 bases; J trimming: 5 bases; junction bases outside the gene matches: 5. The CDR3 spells CASSQGTGGKTEAFF. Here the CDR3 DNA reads TGTGCCAGCAGCCAGGGGACAGGGGGAAAAACTGAAGCTTTCTTT.

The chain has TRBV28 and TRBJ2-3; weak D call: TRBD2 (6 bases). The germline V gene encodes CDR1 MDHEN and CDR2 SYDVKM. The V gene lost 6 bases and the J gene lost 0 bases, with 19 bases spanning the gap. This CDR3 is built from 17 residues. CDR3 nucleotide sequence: TGTGCCAGCAGGGATTTCTTTAGCGGTTCTAGCACAGATACGCAGTATTTT. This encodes CASRDFFSGSSTDTQYF.

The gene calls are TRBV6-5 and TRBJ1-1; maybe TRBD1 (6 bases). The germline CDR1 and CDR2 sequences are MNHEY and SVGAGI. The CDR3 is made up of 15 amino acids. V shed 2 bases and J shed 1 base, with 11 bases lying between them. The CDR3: CASSYGGGANTEAFF. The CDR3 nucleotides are TGTGCCAGCAGTTACGGAGGGGGGGCGAACACTGAAGCTTTCTTT.

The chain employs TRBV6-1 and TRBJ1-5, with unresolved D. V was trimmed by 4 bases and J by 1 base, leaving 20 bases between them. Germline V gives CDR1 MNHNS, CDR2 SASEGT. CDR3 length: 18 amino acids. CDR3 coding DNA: TGTGCCAGCAGTGGTCACGGGGAACCCCCGGGGAGCAATCAGCCCCAGCATTTT. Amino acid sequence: CASSGHGEPPGSNQPQHF.

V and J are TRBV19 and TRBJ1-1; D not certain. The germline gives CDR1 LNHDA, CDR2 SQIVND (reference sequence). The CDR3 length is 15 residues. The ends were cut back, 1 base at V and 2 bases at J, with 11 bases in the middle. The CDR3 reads CASSIGGTRNTEAFF. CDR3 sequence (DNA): TGTGCCAGTAGTATAGGCGGCACTAGAAACACTGAAGCTTTCTTT.

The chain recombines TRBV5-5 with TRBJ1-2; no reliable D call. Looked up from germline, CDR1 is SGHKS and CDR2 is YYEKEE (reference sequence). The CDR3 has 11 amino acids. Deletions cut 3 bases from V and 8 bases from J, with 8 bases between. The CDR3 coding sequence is TGTGCCAGCAGCTCCGGTCTAGGCTACACCTTC. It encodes CASSSGLGYTF.

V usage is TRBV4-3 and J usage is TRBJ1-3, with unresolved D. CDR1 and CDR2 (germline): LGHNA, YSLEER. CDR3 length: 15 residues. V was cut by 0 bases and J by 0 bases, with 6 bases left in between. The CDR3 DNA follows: TGCGCCAGCAGCCAAGATACAGCCTCTGGAAACACCATATATTTT. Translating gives CASSQDTASGNTIYF.

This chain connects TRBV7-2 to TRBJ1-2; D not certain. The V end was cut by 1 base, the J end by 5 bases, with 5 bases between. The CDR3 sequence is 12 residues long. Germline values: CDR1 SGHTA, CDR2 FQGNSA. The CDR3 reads CASSLDYYGYTF. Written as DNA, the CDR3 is TGTGCCAGCAGCTTAGATTATTATGGCTACACCTTC.

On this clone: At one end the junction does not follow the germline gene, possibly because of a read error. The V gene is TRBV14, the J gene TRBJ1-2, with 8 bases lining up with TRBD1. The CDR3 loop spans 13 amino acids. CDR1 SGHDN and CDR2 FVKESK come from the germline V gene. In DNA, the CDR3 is TGTGCCAGCAGCCCAACTCGTAGGACAGGGACTTTCTTC. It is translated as CASSPTRRTGTFF.

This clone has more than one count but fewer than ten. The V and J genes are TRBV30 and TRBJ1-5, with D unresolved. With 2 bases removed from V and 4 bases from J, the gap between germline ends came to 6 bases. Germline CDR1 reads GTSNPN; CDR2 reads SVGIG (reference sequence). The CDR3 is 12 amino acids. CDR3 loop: CAWSYLNQPQHF. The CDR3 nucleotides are TGTGCCTGGAGTTATTTGAATCAGCCCCAGCATTTT.

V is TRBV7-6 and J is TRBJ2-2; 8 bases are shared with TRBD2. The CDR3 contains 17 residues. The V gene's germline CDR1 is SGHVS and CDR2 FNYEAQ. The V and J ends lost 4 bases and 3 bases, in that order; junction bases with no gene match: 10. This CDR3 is CASSYPTGGRDTGELFF. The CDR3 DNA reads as TGTGCCAGCAGCTACCCCACGGGGGGGCGAGACACCGGGGAGCTGTTTTTT.

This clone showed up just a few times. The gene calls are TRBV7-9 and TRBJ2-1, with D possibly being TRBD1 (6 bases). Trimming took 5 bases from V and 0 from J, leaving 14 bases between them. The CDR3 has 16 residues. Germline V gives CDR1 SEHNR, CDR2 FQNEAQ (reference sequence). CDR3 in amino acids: CASSRQVSRSYNEQFF. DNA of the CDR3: TGTGCCAGCAGCCGACAGGTATCACGCTCCTACAATGAGCAGTTCTTC. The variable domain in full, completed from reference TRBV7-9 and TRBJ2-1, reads DTGVSQNPRHKITKRGQNVTFRCDPISEHNRLYWYRQTLGQGPEFLTYFQNEAQLEKSRLLSDRFSAERPKGSFSTLEIQRTEQGDSAMYLCASSRQVSRSYNEQFFGPGTRLTVL.

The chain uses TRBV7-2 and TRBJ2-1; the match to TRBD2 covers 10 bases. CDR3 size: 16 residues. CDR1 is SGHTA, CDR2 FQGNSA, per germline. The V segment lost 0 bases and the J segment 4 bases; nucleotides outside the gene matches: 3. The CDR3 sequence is CASSLAPSGGYNEQFF. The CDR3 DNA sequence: TGTGCCAGCAGCTTAGCCCCTAGCGGGGGATACAATGAGCAGTTCTTC.

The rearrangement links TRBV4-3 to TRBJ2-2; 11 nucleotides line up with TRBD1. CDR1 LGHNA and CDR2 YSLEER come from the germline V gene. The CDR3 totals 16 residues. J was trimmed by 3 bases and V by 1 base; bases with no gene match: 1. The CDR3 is CASSQGDRGYTGELFF. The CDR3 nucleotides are TGCGCCAGCAGCCAAGGGGACAGGGGGTACACCGGGGAGCTGTTTTTT.

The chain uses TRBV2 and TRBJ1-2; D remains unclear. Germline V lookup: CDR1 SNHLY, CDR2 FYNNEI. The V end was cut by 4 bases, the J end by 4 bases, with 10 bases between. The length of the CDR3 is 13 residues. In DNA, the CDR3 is TGTGCCAGCAGTGTGGAACAGACCTATGGCTACACCTTC. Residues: CASSVEQTYGYTF.

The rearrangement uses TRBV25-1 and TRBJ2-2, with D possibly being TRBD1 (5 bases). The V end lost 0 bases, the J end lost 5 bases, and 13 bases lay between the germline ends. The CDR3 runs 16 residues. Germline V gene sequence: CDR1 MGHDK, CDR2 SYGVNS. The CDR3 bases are TGTGCCAGCAGTGAATATGCAGGGTCGGAAACCGGGGAGCTGTTTTTT. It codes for CASSEYAGSETGELFF.

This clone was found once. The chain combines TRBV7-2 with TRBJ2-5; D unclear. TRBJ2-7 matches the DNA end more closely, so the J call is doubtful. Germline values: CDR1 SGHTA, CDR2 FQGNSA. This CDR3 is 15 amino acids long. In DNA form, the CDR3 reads TGTGCCAGCAGCTTGGCGGTGACCTCCAACTACGAGCAGTACTTC. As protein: CASSLAVTSNYEQYF.

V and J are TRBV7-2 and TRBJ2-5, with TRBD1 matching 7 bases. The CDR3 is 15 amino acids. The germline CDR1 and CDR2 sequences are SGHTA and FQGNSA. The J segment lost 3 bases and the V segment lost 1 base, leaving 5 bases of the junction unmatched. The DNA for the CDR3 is TGTGCCAGCAGCTTAGGGGCCGACAGGGAAGAGACCCAGTACTTC. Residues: CASSLGADREETQYF.